This TCR beta chain was identified in a study of cytomegalovirus exposure and HLA in healthy donors. Study-wide results and caveats: Equally common other TCR beta chains were less clonally expanded than HLA-associated ones, a later analysis found.

On this clone: The antigen is unknown.

The primer mix had 60 Vbeta and 13 Jbeta primers. Profiled with immunoSEQ multiplex PCR; TCRdb holds only in-frame clones, not every one. The sample has around 140,000 clones; roughly four fifths are singletons. The sample taken for sequencing was PBMCs. The TCR comes from a woman in her sixties in good health and CMV-seronegative.

CDR3 nucleotides: TGTGCCAGCTCACGGGACAGTACAGATACGCAGTATTTT. It translates to CASSRDSTDTQYF. The V call is TRBV18, the J call TRBJ2-3; 7 bases align to TRBD1. J was trimmed by 3 bases and V by 4 bases; bases with no gene match: 1. This CDR3 spans 13 amino acids. Germline V CDR1 and CDR2: KGHSH, LQKENI.